The TCR beta chain under discussion was sequenced for a study of blood T cell repertoires in COVID-19. Study overall: The cDNA or gDNA used as material had been derived from T cells, B-cell-depleted T cells, or PBMCs.

Clinical histories supplied by participants themselves formed the basis of cohort assignment. The CDR3 has 15 residues. Germline CDR1 MNHEY, CDR2 SMNVEV (reference sequence). Trimming cost V 4 bases and J 5 bases; bases outside gene matches: 6. Only a few counts were recorded for this clone. The table came from immunoSEQ multiplex PCR; TCRdb's copy has only in-frame clones and leaves some out. The sample gives approximately 300,000 clones, around 84% of which show up once; under 2% is in the top ten. Material: PBMCs or T cells enriched from blood (not recorded which). The V and J genes are TRBV27 and TRBJ2-1; the match to TRBD2 covers 9 bases. This clonotype originated in a woman in her twenties or thirties who had been exposed to COVID-19. In DNA form, the CDR3 reads TGTGCCAGCAGTTCCTCGGCGGGGGGGGACAATGAGCAGTTCTTC. Translated, it gives CASSSSAGGDNEQFF.